This T cell receptor beta chain was observed in a study of blood T cell repertoires in COVID-19. Overall study: The study drew acute and convalescent COVID-19 samples from the United States, Italy and Spain.

The authors' processing: Counts of nucleated cells, estimated from reference gene primer amplification, were obtained. Clones were read by immunoSEQ multiplex PCR, and TCRdb kept only the in-frame ones, dropping some. Clone size and the V and J calls come from that table; the DNA yielded D and trimming. Of some 350,000 clones in the sample, 70% to 90% are singletons; the top ten hold approximately 2.9%. V lost 4 bases and J lost 9; bases outside the gene matches: 6. The germline V gene encodes CDR1 SGHRS and CDR2 YFSETQ. This CDR3 is 15 amino acids long. The sequence came from a human donor in a cohort sampled during active COVID-19. The sequencing input was peripheral blood. The chain combines TRBV5-1 with TRBJ2-1, with 14 positions matching TRBD2. The CDR3 DNA follows: TGCGCCAGCAGCGAGGGGACTAGCGGGAGCGTTGAGCAGTTCTTC. Translated: CASSEGTSGSVEQFF.